Listed below are T cell receptor beta chains from one sample, sequenced in a study of T cells in localized non-small cell lung cancer. Libraries were prepared by immunoSEQ multiplex PCR; TCRdb keeps only in-frame clonotypes and omits some of them. The table has roughly 76,000 clones, around 82% seen once. This specimen was PBMCs, taken before any cancer treatment. The receptor set was obtained from a man aged 40 to 70 with stage II squamous cell lung carcinoma. The CDR3 runs from the conserved cysteine through the conserved F or W. D genes are given only for firm matches. A row's size may be missing; if present it is once, few, many or a size class.

V gene: TRBV15; clone size: many; J gene: TRBJ1-2; D gene: .; CDR3 DNA: TGTGCCACCAGCAGGCCGGGGCTGATTGGCTACACCTTC; CDR3 protein: CATSRPGLIGYTF
V gene: TRBV5-1; clone size: .; J gene: TRBJ2-3; D gene: TRBD1; CDR3 DNA: TGCGCCAGCAGCCGGGACAGGGGAGGAGATACGCAGTATTTT; CDR3 protein: CASSRDRGGDTQYF
V gene: TRBV6-4; clone size: few; J gene: TRBJ1-2; D gene: .; CDR3 DNA: TGTGCCAGCAGTGTTGGGGCCAACTATGGCTACACCTTC; CDR3 protein: CASSVGANYGYTF
V gene: TRBV7-2; clone size: .; J gene: TRBJ2-1; D gene: TRBD2; CDR3 DNA: TGTGCCAGCAGCTTATTCTCGGGACTAGCATATGAGCAGTTCTTC; CDR3 protein: CASSLFSGLAYEQFF
V gene: TRBV5-6; clone size: .; J gene: TRBJ1-5; D gene: TRBD1; CDR3 DNA: TGTGCCAGCAGCTTGGGCAGGGGGGCTGTCCAGCCCCAGCATTTT; CDR3 protein: CASSLGRGAVQPQHF
V gene: TRBV4-1; clone size: .; J gene: TRBJ2-6; D gene: TRBD1; CDR3 DNA: TGCGCCAGCAGCCAAGACGTCAGGGGGTTCCCCTCTGGGGCCAACGTCCTGACTTTC; CDR3 protein: CASSQDVRGFPSGANVLTF
V gene: TRBV5-8; clone size: few; J gene: TRBJ1-1; D gene: TRBD1; CDR3 DNA: TGTGCCAGCAAGGGGGCAGGAAGTTGGACTGAAGCTTTCTTT; CDR3 protein: CASKGAGSWTEAFF
V gene: TRBV6-5; clone size: .; J gene: TRBJ1-1; D gene: .; CDR3 DNA: TGTGCCAGCAGCCTACGGGAGGGCGCTGAAGCTTTCTTT; CDR3 protein: CASSLREGAEAFF
V gene: TRBV29-1; clone size: .; J gene: TRBJ1-2; D gene: .; CDR3 DNA: TGCAGCGTTGAACAAGGGGTGGGAGGCTACACCTTC; CDR3 protein: CSVEQGVGGYTF
V gene: TRBV28; clone size: .; J gene: TRBJ1-2; D gene: .; CDR3 DNA: TGTGCCAGCAGTTTAGAGGGGCGCCATGGCTACACCTTC; CDR3 protein: CASSLEGRHGYTF
V gene: TRBV5-8; clone size: few; J gene: TRBJ2-5; D gene: TRBD2; CDR3 DNA: TGTGCCAGCGGCGGGGGTAGCGGGATGAGACAGACCCAGTACTTC; CDR3 protein: CASGGGSGMRQTQYF
V gene: TRBV2; clone size: few; J gene: TRBJ1-2; D gene: .; CDR3 DNA: TGTGCCAGTGGGGGGCGAGACTATGGCTACACCTTC; CDR3 protein: CASGGRDYGYTF
V gene: TRBV19; clone size: .; J gene: TRBJ2-1; D gene: TRBD2; CDR3 DNA: TGTGCCAGTAGTATGGGCGGGAGCTCCTACAATGAGCAGTTCTTC; CDR3 protein: CASSMGGSSYNEQFF
V gene: TRBV4-1; clone size: .; J gene: TRBJ2-3; D gene: .; CDR3 DNA: TGCGCCAGCAGCCAAGATAGCCCCCGCGCGGATACGCAGTATTTT; CDR3 protein: CASSQDSPRADTQYF
V gene: TRBV7-8; clone size: .; J gene: TRBJ1-2; D gene: .; CDR3 DNA: TGTGCCAGCAGCTTAAGGGCTCGAGGGGGAAGTCCCTATGGCTACACCTTC; CDR3 protein: CASSLRARGGSPYGYTF
V gene: TRBV30; clone size: few; J gene: TRBJ1-1; D gene: .; CDR3 DNA: TGTGCCTGGAGTTGGGAGGGAAACACTGAAGCTTTCTTT; CDR3 protein: CAWSWEGNTEAFF
V gene: TRBV9; clone size: .; J gene: TRBJ1-4; D gene: TRBD1; CDR3 DNA: TGTGCCAGCAGCCAACATGGGACAGGGGCTGAAAAACTGTTTTTT; CDR3 protein: CASSQHGTGAEKLFF
V gene: TRBV5-1; clone size: .; J gene: TRBJ2-2; D gene: TRBD1; CDR3 DNA: TGCGCCAGCAGCCGGACTAGGACAGGGGGCACCGGGGAGCTGTTTTTT; CDR3 protein: CASSRTRTGGTGELFF
V gene: TRBV4-3; clone size: .; J gene: TRBJ1-6; D gene: TRBD1; CDR3 DNA: TGCGCCAGCAGCCAAGGGACAGGGAATAATTCACCCCTCCACTTT; CDR3 protein: CASSQGTGNNSPLHF
V gene: TRBV21-1; clone size: .; J gene: TRBJ2-1; D gene: .; CDR3 DNA: TGTGCCAGCAGCAACTCAGGCCTAGACAGGGAAGGGTTCTTC; CDR3 protein: CASSNSGLDREGFF
V gene: TRBV7-2; clone size: .; J gene: TRBJ2-1; D gene: .; CDR3 DNA: TGTGCCAGCAGCCCGGAAGTTGTAGCGGTAACTTACAATGAGCAGTTCTTC; CDR3 protein: CASSPEVVAVTYNEQFF
V gene: TRBV28; clone size: .; J gene: TRBJ1-1; D gene: .; CDR3 DNA: TGTGCCAGCAGTACTGGACGGACAGAAGCTTTCTTT; CDR3 protein: CASSTGRTEAFF
V gene: TRBV30; clone size: once; J gene: TRBJ1-3; D gene: TRBD1; CDR3 DNA: TGTGCCTGGAGTCCGGGACAGGGCCGAAACACCATATATTTT; CDR3 protein: CAWSPGQGRNTIYF
V gene: TRBV7-8; clone size: few; J gene: TRBJ1-6; D gene: .; CDR3 DNA: TGTGCCAGCATGGAAGGGGCTGATTCACCCCTCCACTTT; CDR3 protein: CASMEGADSPLHF
V gene: TRBV9; clone size: .; J gene: TRBJ2-7; D gene: TRBD2; CDR3 DNA: TGTGCCAGCAGTTTGGGGGGGGAACCATCCTACGAGCAGTACTTC; CDR3 protein: CASSLGGEPSYEQYF
V gene: TRBV19; clone size: few; J gene: TRBJ1-5; D gene: TRBD1; CDR3 DNA: TGTGCCAGTACCGTGACAGGGATAAATCAGCCCCAGCATTTT; CDR3 protein: CASTVTGINQPQHF
V gene: TRBV7-2; clone size: .; J gene: TRBJ2-5; D gene: TRBD1; CDR3 DNA: TGTGCCAGCAGCACAGTGACAGGGCAGGGAGAGACCCAGTACTTC; CDR3 protein: CASSTVTGQGETQYF
V gene: TRBV7-8; clone size: .; J gene: TRBJ2-6; D gene: .; CDR3 DNA: TGTGCCAGCAGCTCCCACAACGTCCTGACTTTC; CDR3 protein: CASSSHNVLTF
V gene: TRBV5-1; clone size: .; J gene: TRBJ1-1; D gene: .; CDR3 DNA: TGCGCCAGCAGCTTGGTGGACAGTCGCACTGAAGCTTTCTTT; CDR3 protein: CASSLVDSRTEAFF
V gene: TRBV5-1; clone size: .; J gene: TRBJ1-3; D gene: .; CDR3 DNA: TGCGCCAGCAGCTTGCAGGGGATCTCTGGAAACACCATATATTTT; CDR3 protein: CASSLQGISGNTIYF
V gene: TRBV4-3; clone size: .; J gene: TRBJ2-1; D gene: .; CDR3 DNA: TGCGCCAGCAGCCAAGAAGGGGGGTACAATGAGCAGTTCTTC; CDR3 protein: CASSQEGGYNEQFF
V gene: TRBV7-8; clone size: .; J gene: TRBJ2-5; D gene: TRBD1; CDR3 DNA: TGTGCCAGCAGCAGAGGACAGGGGGAGACCCAGTACTTC; CDR3 protein: CASSRGQGETQYF
V gene: TRBV4-3; clone size: .; J gene: TRBJ2-5; D gene: TRBD1; CDR3 DNA: TGCGCCAGCAGCCCCGACAGGGGTGGGGGAGAGACCCAGTACTTC; CDR3 protein: CASSPDRGGGETQYF
V gene: TRBV7-2; clone size: .; J gene: TRBJ2-5; D gene: TRBD2; CDR3 DNA: TGTGCCAGCAGCCTGGGACTAGCGGGAGGGCCCCAAGAGACCCAGTACTTC; CDR3 protein: CASSLGLAGGPQETQYF
V gene: TRBV7-2; clone size: .; J gene: TRBJ2-2; D gene: .; CDR3 DNA: TGTGCCAGCAGCTGGCGGCAGGCGAACACCGGGGAGCTGTTTTTT; CDR3 protein: CASSWRQANTGELFF
V gene: TRBV7-9; clone size: .; J gene: TRBJ1-4; D gene: .; CDR3 DNA: TGTGCCAGCAGCCCCGGCGGAGGGGGTCATGAAAAACTGTTTTTT; CDR3 protein: CASSPGGGGHEKLFF
V gene: TRBV7-3; clone size: few; J gene: TRBJ1-6; D gene: .; CDR3 DNA: TGTGCCAGCAGCTTAGGCGGGAATTCACCCCTCCACTTT; CDR3 protein: CASSLGGNSPLHF
V gene: TRBV28; clone size: .; J gene: TRBJ1-5; D gene: .; CDR3 DNA: TGTGCCAGCAAAGAGTCGGTAAGGGCAGGGTTGGGGCCCCAGCATTTT; CDR3 protein: CASKESVRAGLGPQHF
V gene: TRBV30; clone size: .; J gene: TRBJ1-1; D gene: .; CDR3 DNA: TGTGCCTGGAGTGTGGGCATGAACACTGAAGCTTTCTTT; CDR3 protein: CAWSVGMNTEAFF
V gene: TRBV7-6; clone size: .; J gene: TRBJ1-5; D gene: .; CDR3 DNA: TGTGCCAGCAGCCCCCGGGGCTTTGGGGGCAATCAGCCCCAGCATTTT; CDR3 protein: CASSPRGFGGNQPQHF
V gene: TRBV29-1; clone size: .; J gene: TRBJ1-1; D gene: TRBD1; CDR3 DNA: TGCAGCGTCGACCCCGGGACAGGGGGCCAGCCTGAAGCTTTCTTT; CDR3 protein: CSVDPGTGGQPEAFF
V gene: TRBV7-9; clone size: .; J gene: TRBJ2-1; D gene: .; CDR3 DNA: TGTGCCAGCAGCTTAAAGGACGGATACAATGAGCAGTTCTTC; CDR3 protein: CASSLKDGYNEQFF
V gene: TRBV29-1; clone size: .; J gene: TRBJ1-3; D gene: .; CDR3 DNA: TGCAGCGTTAGTGACAGGACGAGCTCTGGAAACACCATATATTTT; CDR3 protein: CSVSDRTSSGNTIYF
V gene: TRBV2; clone size: few; J gene: TRBJ1-2; D gene: TRBD1; CDR3 DNA: TGTGCCAGCAGTCAACCCGGACAGGGTGAGGGCTACACCTTC; CDR3 protein: CASSQPGQGEGYTF
V gene: TRBV28; clone size: .; J gene: TRBJ1-6; D gene: .; CDR3 DNA: TGTGCCACCGAAGAAGGGAACTATTCACCCCTCCACTTT; CDR3 protein: CATEEGNYSPLHF
V gene: TRBV21-1; clone size: few; J gene: TRBJ1-5; D gene: .; CDR3 DNA: TGTGCCAGCAGCATCATGCGGCAGCCCCAGCATTTT; CDR3 protein: CASSIMRQPQHF
V gene: TRBV28; clone size: .; J gene: TRBJ2-4; D gene: .; CDR3 DNA: TGTGCCAGCAGTTTTCCCCTCGGGATGGACATTCAGTACTTC; CDR3 protein: CASSFPLGMDIQYF
V gene: TRBV7-3; clone size: .; J gene: TRBJ2-1; D gene: TRBD1; CDR3 DNA: TGTGCCAGCAGCTTAGGCTACAGGGGTCCACAGTACAATGAGCAGTTCTTC; CDR3 protein: CASSLGYRGPQYNEQFF
V gene: TRBV4-1; clone size: once; J gene: TRBJ2-7; D gene: TRBD1; CDR3 DNA: TGCGCCAGCAGCCTCGAGGGGACAGGAAGCTCCTACGAGCAGTACTTC; CDR3 protein: CASSLEGTGSSYEQYF
V gene: TRBV23-1; clone size: few; J gene: TRBJ1-1; D gene: .; CDR3 DNA: TGCGCCAGCAGCTTCGGTGGGGCTTTCTTT; CDR3 protein: CASSFGGAFF
V gene: TRBV29-1; clone size: .; J gene: TRBJ2-1; D gene: .; CDR3 DNA: TGCAGCGTTGAATACTACCTCCACAATGAGCAGTTCTTC; CDR3 protein: CSVEYYLHNEQFF
V gene: TRBV2; clone size: few; J gene: TRBJ2-7; D gene: .; CDR3 DNA: TGTGCCAGTACGGATATTATTGCGAGCTCCTACGAGCAGTACTTC; CDR3 protein: CASTDIIASSYEQYF
V gene: TRBV4-1; clone size: .; J gene: TRBJ2-7; D gene: TRBD2; CDR3 DNA: TGCGCCAGCAGCCAGACAACTAGCGGCCTCTCCTACGAGCAGTACTTC; CDR3 protein: CASSQTTSGLSYEQYF
V gene: TRBV7-2; clone size: .; J gene: TRBJ1-1; D gene: .; CDR3 DNA: TGTGCCAGCAGCTTGAGGGGTTCCACTGAAGCTTTCTTT; CDR3 protein: CASSLRGSTEAFF
V gene: TRBV14; clone size: .; J gene: TRBJ1-1; D gene: .; CDR3 DNA: TGTGCCAGCAGCCCTAGCCAGGGGCTTGGAGCTTTCTTT; CDR3 protein: CASSPSQGLGAFF
V gene: TRBV4-2; clone size: few; J gene: TRBJ2-7; D gene: TRBD2; CDR3 DNA: TGTGCCAGCAGCCAGGGACTAGCGGGGGACTCCTACGAGCAGTACTTC; CDR3 protein: CASSQGLAGDSYEQYF
V gene: TRBV15; clone size: .; J gene: TRBJ1-1; D gene: TRBD1; CDR3 DNA: TGTGCCACCAGCAGAGGGGTAGGGGGCTGGGAGAACACTGAAGCTTTCTTT; CDR3 protein: CATSRGVGGWENTEAFF
V gene: TRBV6-5; clone size: .; J gene: TRBJ2-7; D gene: TRBD1; CDR3 DNA: TGTGCCAGCATCGGGACAGCCATATACGAGCAGTACTTC; CDR3 protein: CASIGTAIYEQYF
V gene: TRBV19; clone size: .; J gene: TRBJ1-2; D gene: .; CDR3 DNA: TGTGCCAGTAGTATAGGAGGCAGCTATGGCTACACCTTC; CDR3 protein: CASSIGGSYGYTF
V gene: TRBV15; clone size: .; J gene: TRBJ1-2; D gene: .; CDR3 DNA: TGTGCCACCAGCTGGGACTTGGGATTACCCTATGGCTACACCTTC; CDR3 protein: CATSWDLGLPYGYTF